This entry is about one T cell receptor (beta chain). The specificity of this receptor is unknown. No much larger clonotype is one base removed from it; base qualities were not supplied. V is cut back by 5 bases and J by 3 bases, with 10 bases in the junction unmatched. There are 15 amino acids in the CDR3, from cysteine to phenylalanine inclusive. The CDR3 DNA has 45 bases and is translated from base 1. The germline V gene (reference sequence) provides CDR1 LNHDA and CDR2 SQIVND. These data belong to a study of shared clonotypes between healthy human individuals (dated by TCRdb to 2020 to 2022). The study in broad terms: The cohort comprised a couple of women and a few men aged 18 to 49 years. For each donor, three plates each were used for CD4 naive and CD4 memory, two plates were used for CD8 naive, and one plate was used for CD8 memory. To estimate repertoire size and how much clonotypes are shared between individuals, the study performed deep sequencing of blood TCR repertoires from a few healthy adults. Libraries were prepared and TCR repertoires were sequenced by different laboratories using diverse techniques, in order to increase sequencing depth and limit assay-specific biases. Between about 0.8 and 8.9 billion PBMCs per donor were obtained by leukapheresis. What the work shows at the level of the full study, not this receptor alone: Rarefaction of sorted-subset datasets indicated incomplete sequencing despite the large sequencing depth. When a handful of donors were compared, the shared fraction of clonotypes was around 4.6% for naive CD4, about 4% for naive CD8, 2% to 2.5% for memory CD4, and 0.3% to 0.5% for memory CD8. Sampling was limited to blood, and TCR repertoires in tissue likely differ from TCR repertoires in blood. Naive subsets generally had larger estimated clonotype richness than memory subsets. Because the study included a small number of donors, the genetic and exposure-history diversity represented was limited. Based on pairwise subsampling, the degree of clonotype sharing among donors was expected to be affected by sequencing depth. Clonotypes shared by all four sorted-subset donors showed higher generation probabilities than non-shared clonotypes.

TCR CDR3 regions were amplified from genomic DNA by multiplex PCR using the deep immunoSEQ assay. For each cell subset, the extracted genomic DNA was distributed evenly across all wells of several immunoSEQ 96-well plates, and each plate served as one replicate. For sorted subsets, approximately 190 ng of genomic DNA, equivalent to 30,000 or so T cell genomes, went into each replicate PCR. Purified libraries were measured with a Qubit 3.0 fluorometer, size-checked on a Bioanalyzer 2100, and measured again with the KAPA Library Quantification kit. Each immunoSEQ 96-well plate was sequenced on its own single-read 150-cycle Illumina NextSeq 550 flow cell. The paper's processing steps were these. Because the immunoSEQ output included only junctional sequences and no quality scores, the filtering could not be the same as the filtering used for full-length reads. Sequences were annotated with PyIR, a Python wrapper for IgBLAST v1.9, and V/J genes and CDR3 were assigned using IMGT germline references. Any read was removed if the V/J assignment was weak (E-value above 1e-6), the CDR3 was missing, or the read contained stop codons, out-of-frame junctions, or ambiguous translated residues. V3J clonotypes were defined by identical inferred V gene, J gene, and CDR3 amino acid sequence. The percentage overlap between two repertoires was calculated by dividing the number of shared unique clonotypes by the size of the smaller repertoire. Three approaches were used to assess repertoire richness: RTK rarefaction, the Chao1 estimator, and Recon v2.1 estimates of unobserved clonotypes. Generation probabilities for all TCRbeta clonotypes obtained by the gDNA method from four donors were computed using OLGA. The clones in this table, taken by TCRdb from immuneACCESS, are in-frame only. Not every clone is retained; where verified, under half of the shortfall comes from an unresolved V gene, and the cause of the rest is unknown. That table furnishes V, J and clone size, whereas the DNA furnished D and trimming. Counted in this sample were roughly 500,000 clones; approximately 95% of them appeared once. The ten largest clones capture about 0.068% of the sample.

Healthy HIV-negative adults with no recently reported acute infections or vaccinations were included as donors. Every donor was a Caucasian adult residing in Nashville, Tennessee, USA. CD4+ T cells were enriched through magnetic negative selection, after which naive cells were positively selected on CD45RA and the remaining negative fraction served as the memory subset. Blood was collected by leukapheresis, and PBMCs were isolated by Ficoll-Histopaque density gradient centrifugation and then cryopreserved in liquid nitrogen vapor phase. Analytical flow cytometry was used to check the purity and quantity of each magnetically sorted T cell population. Each sorted fraction had its genomic DNA isolated and then quantified by UV absorbance on a Nanodrop 2000c.

Sequencing input: naive CD4+ T cells sorted from blood. The sample's cell subset or site label is to be understood as: CD45RA+ positively selected. This chain is built from TRBV19 and TRBJ2-7; 7 bases in between match TRBD1. This receptor was taken from a woman in her thirties in good health. CDR3 sequence: CASSSGPQGVYEQYF. The sequenced DNA is TGTGCCAGTAGTTCCGGCCCGCAGGGGGTCTACGAGCAGTACTTC.